This TCR beta chain appears in the sequencing data of a study of blood T cell repertoires in COVID-19. The repertoire was sequenced with immunoSEQ multiplex PCR; TCRdb's copy has only in-frame clones and lacks some. The table records about 100,000 clones, about 83% of them present only once. Germline V CDR1 and CDR2: LNHDA, SQIVND (reference sequence). This CDR3 comprises 13 residues. V dropped 4 bases and J dropped 7 bases, with 10 bases sitting between them. Sequences were obtained from peripheral blood. This clonotype was sampled from a man between 35 and 55 years old with active or convalescent COVID-19. The J gene is TRBJ1-4, the V gene TRBV19; D might be TRBD1 (6 bases). DNA for the CDR3: TGTGCCAGTAGTACTCAAGGGGGTGAAAAACTGTTTTTT. It is translated as CASSTQGGEKLFF.